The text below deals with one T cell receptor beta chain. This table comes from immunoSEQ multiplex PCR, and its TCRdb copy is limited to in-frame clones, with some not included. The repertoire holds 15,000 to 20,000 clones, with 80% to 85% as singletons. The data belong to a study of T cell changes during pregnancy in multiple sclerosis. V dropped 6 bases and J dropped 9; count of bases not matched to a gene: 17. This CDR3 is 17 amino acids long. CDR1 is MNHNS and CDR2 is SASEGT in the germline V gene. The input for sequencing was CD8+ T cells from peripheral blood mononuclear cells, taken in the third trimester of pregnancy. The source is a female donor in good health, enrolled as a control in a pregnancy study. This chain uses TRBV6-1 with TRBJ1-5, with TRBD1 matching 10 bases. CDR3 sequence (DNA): TGTGCCAGCAGGGAACCGGGACAGGGGAGACTGAAGTCGCCCCAGCATTTT. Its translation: CASREPGQGRLKSPQHF.